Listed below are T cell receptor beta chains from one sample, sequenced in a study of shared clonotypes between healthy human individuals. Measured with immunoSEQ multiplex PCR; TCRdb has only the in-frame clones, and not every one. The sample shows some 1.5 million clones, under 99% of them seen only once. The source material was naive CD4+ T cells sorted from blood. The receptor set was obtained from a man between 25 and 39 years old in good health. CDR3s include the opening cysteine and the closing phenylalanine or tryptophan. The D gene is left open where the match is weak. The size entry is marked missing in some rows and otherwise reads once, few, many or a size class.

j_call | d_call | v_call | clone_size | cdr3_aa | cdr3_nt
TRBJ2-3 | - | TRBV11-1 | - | CASRTRVGRDTQYF | TGTGCCAGCCGAACTCGCGTGGGGCGGGATACGCAGTATTTT
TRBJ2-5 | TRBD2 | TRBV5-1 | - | CASTSGSGRAQETQYF | TGCGCCAGCACCTCTGGTAGCGGGAGGGCACAAGAGACCCAGTACTTC
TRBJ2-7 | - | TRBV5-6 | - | CASSRLTDYEQYF | TGTGCCAGCAGCAGGCTGACAGACTACGAGCAGTACTTC
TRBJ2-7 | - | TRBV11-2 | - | CASSLGPAYEQYF | TGTGCCAGCAGCTTAGGACCGGCCTACGAGCAGTACTTC
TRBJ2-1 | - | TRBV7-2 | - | CASRRVKWFF | TGTGCCAGCAGGCGGGTAAAGTGGTTCTTC
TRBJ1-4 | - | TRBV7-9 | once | CASSLTTNEKLFF | TGTGCCAGCAGCTTGACGACTAATGAAAAACTGTTTTTT
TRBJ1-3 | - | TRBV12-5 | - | CASGLEDTIYF | TGTGCTAGTGGTTTGGAAGACACCATATATTTT
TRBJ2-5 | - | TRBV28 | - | CASSRRTGGKETQYF | TGTGCCAGCAGTCGAAGGACTGGGGGGAAAGAGACCCAGTACTTC
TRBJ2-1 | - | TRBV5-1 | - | CASSAFVSGYNEQFF | TGCGCCAGCAGCGCTTTTGTTAGCGGTTACAATGAGCAGTTCTTC
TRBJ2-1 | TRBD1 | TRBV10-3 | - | CAISVRDRGHNEQFF | TGTGCCATCAGTGTCCGGGACAGGGGACACAATGAGCAGTTCTTC
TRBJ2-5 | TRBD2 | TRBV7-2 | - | CASSLSAGGPVGTQYF | TGTGCCAGCAGCTTATCCGCGGGAGGGCCTGTCGGGACCCAGTACTTC
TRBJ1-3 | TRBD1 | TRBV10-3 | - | CAISGTGRGNTIYF | TGTGCCATCAGTGGGACAGGGCGAGGAAACACCATATATTTT
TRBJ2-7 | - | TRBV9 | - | CASSESWRRALSYEQYF | TGTGCCAGCAGCGAGAGTTGGCGGCGGGCCCTCTCCTACGAGCAGTACTTC
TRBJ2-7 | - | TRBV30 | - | CAWRRAHPHEQYF | TGTGCCTGGAGGAGAGCTCATCCCCACGAGCAGTACTTC
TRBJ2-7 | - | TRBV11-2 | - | CASSFLGVWEQYF | TGTGCCAGCAGCTTCCTCGGTGTTTGGGAGCAGTACTTC
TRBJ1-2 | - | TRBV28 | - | CEVADQNGYTF | TGTGAGGTTGCCGATCAGAATGGCTACACCTTC